One and the same sample provided the 10 T cell receptor beta chains below, sequenced in a study of early T cells in non-severe SARS-CoV-2 infection. TCRdb itself ran the 5' RACE reads through MiXCR, one entry per CDR3 protein. The top ten clones hold around 4% of a sample with about 22,000 distinct CDR3 sequences, about 5% of them seen once. The source material was whole blood. The receptor source for this set is an adult who was a healthcare worker with PCR-confirmed SARS-CoV-2 infection or an uninfected control (not recorded which).

This clonotype was detected many times. The V and J genes are TRBV5-1 and TRBJ2-7; 7 bases map to TRBD1. The CDR3 has 15 residues. Germline V gives CDR1 SGHRS, CDR2 YFSETQ. Trimming cost V 4 bases and J 0 bases; bases outside gene matches: 7. The CDR3 spells CASSRPTGDSYEQYF. Here the CDR3 DNA reads TGCGCCAGCAGCCGTCCTACAGGGGACTCCTACGAGCAGTACTTC. Drawing the rest from reference TRBV5-1 and TRBJ2-7, the complete variable domain is KAGVTQTPRYLIKTRGQQVTLSCSPISGHRSVSWYQQTPGQGLQFLFEYFSETQRNKGNFPGRFSGRQFSNSRSEMNVSTLELGDSALYLCASSRPTGDSYEQYFGPGTRLTVT.

This clonotype was counted many times. The CDR3 region is CATMGELNTEAFF. The DNA for the CDR3 is TGTGCCACCATGGGGGAGTTGAACACTGAAGCTTTCTTT. The chain uses TRBV24-1 and TRBJ1-1; D perhaps matches TRBD1 (5 bases). This CDR3 has 13 amino acids. CDR1 is KGHDR, CDR2 SFDVKD, per germline. V lost 8 bases, J lost 0 bases, and 9 bases lay in between.

A few counts support this clonotype. The chain employs TRBV11-2 and TRBJ2-7; D could derive from TRBD1 or TRBD2 (5 bases each). The germline V and J ends were trimmed by 5 bases and 6 bases, with 14 bases remaining between them. The CDR3 has 13 amino acids. The germline gives CDR1 SGHAT, CDR2 FQNNGV. The CDR3 loop reads CASSRIRGGEQYF. In nucleotides, the CDR3 is TGTGCCAGCAGCCGAATTCGGGGCGGCGAGCAGTACTTC. Full variable domain (remainder filled in from reference TRBV11-2 and TRBJ2-7): EAGVAQSPRYKIIEKRQSVAFWCNPISGHATLYWYQQILGQGPKLLIQFQNNGVVDDSQLPKDRFSAERLKGVDSTLKIQPAKLEDSAVYLCASSRIRGGEQYFGPGTRLTVT.

This clonotype ranks as medium-sized. The chain uses TRBV3-1 and TRBJ1-5; D unclear. Looked up from germline, CDR1 is LGHDT and CDR2 is YNNKEL (reference sequence). The CDR3 consists of 12 residues. V was trimmed by 5 bases and J by 6 bases, leaving 8 bases between them. The CDR3 sequence is CASSWRGQPQHF. CDR3 bases: TGTGCCAGCAGCTGGCGAGGTCAGCCCCAGCATTTT.

This clonotype has at least ten counts. CDR3 sequence (DNA): TGTGCCAGCAGCCAAGGGGGGCAGGATAATTCTGAAGCTTTCTTT. Encoded protein: CASSQGGQDNSEAFF. The chain couples TRBV4-2 to TRBJ1-1; D might be TRBD1 (6 bases). V was pared by 1 base and J by 6 bases, with 15 bases between. Per germline, CDR1 LGHNA and CDR2 YNFKEQ. The CDR3 is 15 residues long.

This clonotype was seen repeatedly, ten times or more. The chain employs TRBV27 and TRBJ1-5, with 7 nucleotides matching TRBD1. The CDR3 has 16 residues. Germline CDR1 reads MNHEY; CDR2 reads SMNVEV (reference sequence). The ends lost 5 bases at V and 3 bases at J; junction bases unmatched: 10. For the CDR3, the DNA is TGTGCCAGCAGTCTAGGGACAGCTCCGATCAATCAGCCCCAGCATTTT. Its translation is CASSLGTAPINQPQHF.

Many counts were recorded for this clonotype. The chain uses TRBV5-1 and TRBJ1-1, with no clear D. Germline V CDR1 and CDR2: SGHRS, YFSETQ. Trimming stripped 4 bases from V and 2 bases from J, with 9 bases between. The CDR3 has 13 amino acids. CDR3: CASSLTFNTEAFF. CDR3 nucleotides: TGCGCCAGCAGCCTAACATTCAACACTGAAGCTTTCTTT. Filled out from reference TRBV5-1 and TRBJ1-1, the complete variable domain reads KAGVTQTPRYLIKTRGQQVTLSCSPISGHRSVSWYQQTPGQGLQFLFEYFSETQRNKGNFPGRFSGRQFSNSRSEMNVSTLELGDSALYLCASSLTFNTEAFFGQGTRLTVV.

The V and J genes are TRBV6-4 and TRBJ1-3, with D hard to call. V was cut by 3 bases and J by 4 bases, with 16 bases left in between. Germline values: CDR1 MRHNA, CDR2 SNTAGT. The CDR3 consists of 16 residues. The chain's CDR3 is CASSDDSGRPGNTIYF. Here the CDR3 DNA reads TGTGCCAGCAGTGATGACTCGGGCCGGCCGGGAAACACCATATATTTT.

Regarding this clonotype: This clone may be a read error of a much larger clone one base away. This chain uses TRBV2 with TRBJ2-1, with TRBD2 identical over 9 bases. CDR1 SNHLY and CDR2 FYNNEI come from the germline V gene. The CDR3 loop spans 15 amino acids. The CDR3 bases are TGTGCCTGCAGTGGTAGCGGGGGAAGGTACAATGAGCAGTTCTTC. This gives the protein CACSGSGGRYNEQFF. Drawing the rest from reference TRBV2 and TRBJ2-1, the complete variable domain is EPEVTQTPSHQVTQMGQEVILRCVPISNHLYFYWYRQILGQKVEFLVSFYNNEISEKSEIFDDQFSVERPDGSNFTLKIRSTKLEDSAMYFCACSGSGGRYNEQFFGPGTRLTVL.

The chain is built from TRBV6-1 and TRBJ2-3; no reliable D call. The germline V and J ends were trimmed by 6 bases and 3 bases, with 13 bases remaining between them. This CDR3 spans 14 amino acids. The germline CDR1 and CDR2 sequences are MNHNS and SASEGT. The CDR3 sequence is CASSGSLGTDTQYF. In DNA form, the CDR3 reads TGTGCCAGCAGCGGTTCCCTGGGTACAGATACGCAGTATTTT.